Listed below are T cell receptor beta chains from one sample, sequenced in a study of tumor-infiltrating lymphocytes in primary liver carcinoma. MiXCR was run by TCRdb on the multiplex PCR reads, yielding one entry per CDR3 protein. The sample shows about 330,000 distinct CDR3 sequences, around three fifths of them seen only once. The material sequenced was peripheral blood. The receptors were gathered from a man aged 40-49 years with primary liver carcinoma and hepatitis B virus infection. The CDR3 runs from the conserved cysteine through the conserved F or W. The D gene is left open where the match is weak. Size values are once, few and many counts, or a class for expanded clones, and some rows have none.

D: .; size: many; V: TRBV4-2; J: TRBJ1-2; CDR3: CASSQERGVLYTF; DNA: TGTGCCAGCAGCCAAGAACGCGGGGTTCTCTACACCTTC
D: TRBD2; size: .; V: TRBV11-2; J: TRBJ2-5; CDR3: CASSEGLAGVYQETWYF; DNA: TGTGCCAGCAGCGAGGGGCTAGCGGGAGTTTACCAAGAGACCTGGTACTTC
D: .; size: once; V: TRBV12-3/TRBV12-4; J: TRBJ2-1; CDR3: CASTHEFREQFF; DNA: TGTGCCAGCACTCATGAGTTCCGGGAGCAGTTCTTC
D: .; size: .; V: TRBV11-2; J: TRBJ2-7; CDR3: CASSFSLVAYEQYF; DNA: TGTGCCAGCAGCTTTAGTCTAGTCGCCTACGAGCAGTACTTC
D: TRBD2; size: .; V: TRBV10-3; J: TRBJ2-1; CDR3: CAIKREGPNEQFF; DNA: TGTGCCATTAAACGGGAGGGCCCTAATGAGCAGTTCTTC
D: TRBD1; size: many; V: TRBV12-3/TRBV12-4; J: TRBJ2-7; CDR3: CASSRQGQGREQYF; DNA: TGTGCCAGCAGCAGACAGGGACAGGGTCGCGAGCAGTACTTC
D: .; size: many; V: TRBV6-1; J: TRBJ1-2; CDR3: CASSDMPSSYGYTF; DNA: TGTGCCAGCAGTGACATGCCGAGTTCCTATGGCTACACCTTC
D: .; size: .; V: TRBV11-2; J: TRBJ2-7; CDR3: CASSLYNEALSSYEQYF; DNA: TGTGCCAGCAGCTTATACAATGAGGCGTTGAGCTCCTACGAGCAGTACTTC
D: TRBD2; size: .; V: TRBV11-2; J: TRBJ2-4; CDR3: CASSQSVFDASLAGGSVKNIEYF; DNA: TGTGCCAGCAGCCAGTCCGTTTTCGACGCTTCACTAGCGGGAGGATCGGTCAAAAACATTGAGTACTTC
D: .; size: .; V: TRBV14; J: TRBJ2-3; CDR3: CACSQVTLTQYF; DNA: TGTGCCTGCAGCCAAGTGACCCTGACGCAGTATTTT
D: TRBD1; size: many; V: TRBV29-1; J: TRBJ1-2; CDR3: CSVRTGANYGYTF; DNA: TGCAGCGTCCGGACAGGAGCTAACTATGGCTACACCTTC
D: TRBD1; size: .; V: TRBV28; J: TRBJ2-5; CDR3: CASRQTGVETQYF; DNA: TGTGCCAGCAGGCAGACAGGGGTGGAGACCCAGTACTTC
D: .; size: few; V: TRBV11-2; J: TRBJ2-7; CDR3: CVSSPQGYLGEEYF; DNA: TGTGTCAGCAGCCCCCAGGGGTATCTCGGCGAGGAGTACTTC
D: .; size: .; V: TRBV11-2; J: TRBJ2-3; CDR3: CANSRASTDTQYF; DNA: TGTGCCAACAGCCGAGCTAGCACAGATACGCAGTATTTT
D: TRBD2; size: .; V: TRBV11-2; J: TRBJ2-1; CDR3: CASSWTRGAEQFF; DNA: TGTGCCAGCAGCTGGACTAGAGGGGCAGAGCAGTTCTTC
D: .; size: once; V: TRBV11-3; J: TRBJ2-1; CDR3: CASSPGGESNEWQFF; DNA: TGTGCCAGCAGCCCGGGTGGGGAGAGCAATGAGTGGCAGTTCTTC
D: .; size: .; V: TRBV6-6; J: TRBJ2-6; CDR3: CASSLQGSGANFLTF; DNA: TGTGCCAGCAGCTTACAGGGTTCTGGGGCCAACTTCCTGACTTTC
D: .; size: many; V: TRBV6-5; J: TRBJ2-1; CDR3: CASSYAGGPEFF; DNA: TGTGCCAGCAGTTACGCAGGCGGCCCCGAGTTCTTC
D: .; size: .; V: TRBV4-3; J: TRBJ1-1; CDR3: CASSQSGSGSNAEAFF; DNA: TGCGCCAGCAGCCAATCGGGCAGCGGTTCTAACGCTGAAGCTTTCTTT
D: .; size: few; V: TRBV24-1; J: TRBJ2-1; CDR3: CATSDPTGRGFF; DNA: TGTGCCACCAGTGATCCGACAGGTCGAGGGTTCTTC
D: .; size: .; V: TRBV6-1; J: TRBJ1-3; CDR3: CANSERGPSYGNTIYF; DNA: TGTGCCAACAGTGAACGTGGTCCATCCTATGGAAACACCATATATTTT
D: .; size: many; V: TRBV12-3/TRBV12-4; J: TRBJ2-1; CDR3: CASSFGLGGKFF; DNA: TGTGCCAGCAGTTTCGGGTTAGGGGGAAAGTTCTTC
D: TRBD2; size: .; V: TRBV11-1; J: TRBJ2-3; CDR3: CASNRTSDMQYF; DNA: TGTGCCAGCAACCGGACTAGCGATATGCAGTATTTT